The sequence of this T cell receptor (beta chain) was determined in a study of blood T cells in healthy people across ages. Whole-study findings and limits: The long-lived group displayed more naive CD4+ cells, plus higher diversity, than the aged donors did. It was not known whether donors were CMV positive (a possible confounder of expanded clonotype changes). Per million T cells, the diversity of TCR beta decreased roughly linearly as age advanced.

This clonotype has just a few counts. The antigen remains unidentified. Sample-barcoded 5' priming and a J-beta primer mix drove a second PCR of about 7 to 12 cycles. All cDNA molecules were each tagged by a template-switch adaptor with 12 random nucleotides. TCRdb processed the 5' RACE reads anew with MiXCR; each CDR3 protein has one entry. The table lists roughly 2 million distinct CDR3 sequences, 49% of them singletons. This clonotype was obtained from a woman aged 40-49 years in good health. The material sequenced was blood.

In DNA form, the CDR3 reads TGTGCCAGCAAACCGGGGCTCTCAACAAACATTCAGTACTTC. This encodes CASKPGLSTNIQYF. J is TRBJ2-4 and V is TRBV2, with D perhaps being TRBD1 or TRBD2 (5 bases each). V lost 7 bases, J lost 6 bases, and 16 bases lay in between. This CDR3 comprises 14 residues. Germline V lookup: CDR1 SNHLY, CDR2 FYNNEI.